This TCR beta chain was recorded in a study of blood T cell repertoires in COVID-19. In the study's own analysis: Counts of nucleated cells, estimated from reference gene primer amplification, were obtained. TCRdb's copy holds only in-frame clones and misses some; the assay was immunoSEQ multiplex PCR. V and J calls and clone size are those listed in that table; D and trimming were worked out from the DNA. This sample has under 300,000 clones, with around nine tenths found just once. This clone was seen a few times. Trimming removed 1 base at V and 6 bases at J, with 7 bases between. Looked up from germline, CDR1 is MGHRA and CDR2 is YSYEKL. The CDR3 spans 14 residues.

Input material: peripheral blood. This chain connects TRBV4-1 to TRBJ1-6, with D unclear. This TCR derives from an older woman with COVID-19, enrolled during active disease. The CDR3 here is CASSQGGLNSPLHF. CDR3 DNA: TGCGCCAGCAGCCAAGGTGGGCTTAATTCACCCCTCCACTTT.